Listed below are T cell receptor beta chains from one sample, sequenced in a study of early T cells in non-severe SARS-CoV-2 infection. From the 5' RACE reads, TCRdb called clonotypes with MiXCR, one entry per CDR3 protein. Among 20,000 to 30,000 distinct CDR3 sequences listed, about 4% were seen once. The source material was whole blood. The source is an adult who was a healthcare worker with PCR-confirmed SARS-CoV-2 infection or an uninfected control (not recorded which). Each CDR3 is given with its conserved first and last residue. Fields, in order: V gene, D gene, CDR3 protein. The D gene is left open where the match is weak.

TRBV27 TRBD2 CASSSLAGVVGTDTQYF
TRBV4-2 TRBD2 CASSQEGGLVKNEQFF
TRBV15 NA CATSRQGLGTGELFF
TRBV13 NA CASSWGEDGNTEAFF
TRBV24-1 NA CATSDLDSQPQHF
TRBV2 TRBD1 CASSERRQGVYEQYF
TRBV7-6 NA CASSSQTETLYNEQFF
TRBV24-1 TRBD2 CATAGTSGRTTNTGELFF
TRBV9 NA CASSPWTENTEAFF
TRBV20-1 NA CSARQNTEAFF
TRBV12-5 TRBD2 CASGLHPGLGTSNEQFF
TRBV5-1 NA CASSPGEANEKLFF
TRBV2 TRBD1 CASSGRGGITDTQYF
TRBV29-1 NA CSVDDSYTDTQYF
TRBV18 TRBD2 CASTGLAGLNEQFF
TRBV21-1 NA CASSKRASGTYEQYF
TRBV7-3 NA CASSSYVDNEQFF
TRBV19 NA CASSISENQPQHF
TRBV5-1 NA CASSLAQGGNTEAFF
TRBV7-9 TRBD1 CASSSQGAAGANVLTF
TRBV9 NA CASSPAPAGLNSPLHF
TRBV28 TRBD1 CASRRDRGSYNEQFF